The T cell receptor (beta chain) under discussion was sequenced for a study of OX40 agonist ivuxolimab in advanced cancers. Study at large: Subjects had a mean age of about 61 years, with a range of roughly 20 to 80; around 80% were male.

Assay: immunoSEQ multiplex PCR; the TCRdb copy retains only in-frame clones and omits some. The repertoire has fewer than 200,000 clones, approximately 94% of them found once; the top ten carry around 0.28%. This clonotype was obtained from an adult with an advanced solid tumor such as melanoma, head and neck, liver or kidney cancer. The source material was CD4+ or CD8+ T cells sorted from blood, sampled in a trial of the OX40 agonist ivuxolimab.

CDR3 residues: CASSLGTSGRDEQFF. Written as DNA, the CDR3 is TGTGCCAGCAGTCTCGGGACTAGCGGGAGGGATGAGCAGTTCTTC. V gene TRBV27 combines with J gene TRBJ2-1; 16 positions agree with TRBD2. The CDR3 is made up of 15 amino acids. With V trimmed by 5 bases and J by 8 bases, 3 bases remained unmatched. In germline, CDR1 is MNHEY, CDR2 SMNVEV (reference sequence).